This record covers a single TCR beta chain. Its cognate antigen is unknown. This entry belongs to a study of chemoradiotherapy in HPV16-positive cancers. The assay was immunoSEQ multiplex PCR, and TCRdb's table has in-frame clones only and misses some. The sample lists 30,000 to 35,000 clones, roughly 87% occurring once. CDR3 size: 19 residues. V lost 3 bases to trimming and J lost 4 bases, with 22 bases between them. Germline CDR1 reads KGHSH; CDR2 reads LQKENI. The study, taken as a whole, reports: Candidate HPV-specific clones and E7-related TCR motifs grew in tumor during treatment. Better recurrence-free survival went with HPV-responsive T-cell expansion in HPV16-positive patients.

This rearrangement joins TRBV18 to TRBJ1-6; D may be TRBD1 (5 bases). Sequenced material: blood, taken from a patient who underwent chemoradiotherapy. The sequence was collected from a human donor with HPV-associated anogenital cancer. CDR3 in DNA: TGTGCCAGCTCACCGGTCCCGGTAGGGGAGGGGAATTATAATTCACCCCTCCACTTT. This gives the protein CASSPVPVGEGNYNSPLHF.